These 23 T cell receptor beta chains originate from one sample sequenced in a study of blood T cell repertoires in COVID-19. TCRdb's copy holds only in-frame clones and misses some; the assay was immunoSEQ multiplex PCR. This table holds around 200,000 clones, more than 60% found once. The sequenced sample was peripheral blood. These receptors were taken from a man in his fifties who had recovered from COVID-19.

The J gene is TRBJ2-5, the V gene TRBV28, with 12 nucleotides matching TRBD2. V lost 10 bases, J lost 5 bases, and 8 bases stayed unmatched. CDR1 is MDHEN, CDR2 SYDVKM, per germline. The CDR3 consists of 14 residues. The CDR3 is CATATSGSWETQYF. In DNA form, the CDR3 reads TGTGCCACCGCGACTAGCGGGAGTTGGGAGACCCAGTACTTC.

The genes are TRBV5-1 and TRBJ1-2, with 10 positions matching TRBD1. This CDR3 has 15 amino acids. V was pared by 4 bases and J by 7 bases, with 10 bases of the junction left unmatched. Germline CDR1 and CDR2: SGHRS and YFSETQ. CDR3 residues: CASSAPGTGVRGYTF. The CDR3 DNA reads as TGCGCCAGCAGCGCCCCCGGGACAGGGGTTCGTGGCTACACCTTC.

The chain uses TRBV18 and TRBJ2-2; D is undetermined. Germline V gene lookup returns CDR1 KGHSH and CDR2 LQKENI. The CDR3 is made up of 15 amino acids. The ends were cut back, 2 bases at V and 1 base at J, with 8 bases in the middle. In nucleotides, the CDR3 is TGTGCCAGCTCACCAGATATAGTGAACACCGGGGAGCTGTTTTTT. Translated, it gives CASSPDIVNTGELFF.

The gene calls are TRBV28 and TRBJ1-1; no definite D call. Germline V CDR1 and CDR2: MDHEN, SYDVKM. Trimming stripped 6 bases from V and 1 base from J, with 6 bases between. CDR3 length: 12 residues. The CDR3 sequence: CASRAANTEAFF. CDR3 coding DNA: TGTGCCAGCAGGGCCGCGAACACTGAAGCTTTCTTT.

Only one count was recorded for this clone. The chain recombines TRBV30 with TRBJ2-2, with D unresolved. The germline V and J ends were trimmed by 3 bases and 6 bases, with 17 bases remaining between them. The CDR3 is made up of 15 amino acids. Germline V lookup: CDR1 GTSNPN, CDR2 SVGIG (reference sequence). Here the CDR3 DNA reads TGTGCCTGGAGAAATTCCCCGAGCCCGGCCGGGGAGCTGTTTTTT. It yields the protein CAWRNSPSPAGELFF. Combining the CDR3 with reference TRBV30 and TRBJ2-2 gives the whole variable domain SQTIHQWPATLVQPVGSPLSLECTVEGTSNPNLYWYRQAAGRGLQLLFYSVGIGQISSEVPQNLSASRPQDRQFILSSKKLLLSDSGFYLCAWRNSPSPAGELFFGEGSRLTVL.

This sequence joins TRBV7-3 and TRBJ1-2; 7 bases agree with TRBD1. Germline values: CDR1 SGHTA, CDR2 FQGTGA. The CDR3 loop spans 16 amino acids. V trimming: 5 bases; J trimming: 4 bases; junction bases outside the gene matches: 13. The CDR3 here is CASSPRGPGASYGYTF. The CDR3 nucleotides read TGTGCCAGCAGCCCAAGGGGGCCGGGGGCAAGCTATGGCTACACCTTC.

The V and J genes are TRBV6-5 and TRBJ2-7; 10 bases agree with TRBD2. Germline V gives CDR1 MNHEY, CDR2 SVGAGI. Unmatched junction bases numbered 7, after V lost 6 bases and J lost 5 bases. This CDR3 contains 14 residues. CDR3 nucleotide sequence: TGTGCCAGCAGCAATAAAGCGGGAGGGCACGAGCAGTACTTC. It specifies CASSNKAGGHEQYF.

V is TRBV14 and J is TRBJ2-2, with D perhaps TRBD1 (5 bases). V was cut by 1 base and J by 4 bases, with 16 bases left in between. Germline V gene sequence: CDR1 SGHDN, CDR2 FVKESK. The CDR3 length is 17 residues. The chain's CDR3 is CASSQVSGTGSTGELFF. The CDR3 DNA reads as TGTGCCAGCAGCCAAGTCTCTGGAACAGGATCCACCGGGGAGCTGTTTTTT.

J is TRBJ2-2 and V is TRBV6-5; the D gene is possibly TRBD2 (6 bases). This CDR3 is built from 15 residues. The V end lost 5 bases, the J end lost 6 bases, and 16 bases lay between the germline ends. Germline CDR1 reads MNHEY; CDR2 reads SVGAGI. CDR3 sequence (DNA): TGTGCCAGCAGTCGAGTCGCGGGGTTGGCCGGGGAGCTGTTTTTT. Translation: CASSRVAGLAGELFF.

The chain combines TRBV19 with TRBJ2-2; 15 bases align to TRBD2. V shed 7 bases and J 1 base; nucleotides not matched to a gene: 7. The CDR3 totals 18 residues. The germline gives CDR1 LNHDA, CDR2 SQIVND (reference sequence). The CDR3 DNA reads as TGTGCCAGTAAAAGGATGGGACTAGCGGGAGGGAACACCGGGGAGCTGTTTTTT. Amino acid sequence: CASKRMGLAGGNTGELFF.

The chain joins TRBV11-2 to TRBJ1-2; possibly TRBD1 for D (5 bases). V was shortened by 0 bases and J by 0 bases, with 8 bases between the two germline ends. The length of the CDR3 is 15 residues. Germline V gene sequence: CDR1 SGHAT, CDR2 FQNNGV. The DNA of the CDR3 is TGTGCCAGCAGCTTAGAACAGGCCACTAACTATGGCTACACCTTC. Residues: CASSLEQATNYGYTF.

The chain carries TRBV27 and TRBJ2-2; the D gene is possibly TRBD2 (6 bases). Germline loops: CDR1 MNHEY, CDR2 SMNVEV (reference sequence). The CDR3 has 14 amino acids. V was pared by 3 bases and J by 11 bases, with 16 bases between. CDR3 sequence: CASSFLGGTSELFF. CDR3 bases: TGTGCCAGCAGTTTTTTGGGGGGAACTAGCGAGCTGTTTTTT.

This clone has only a few counts. V and J are TRBV10-3 and TRBJ2-1, with 11 bases aligning to TRBD1. V shed 0 bases and J 8 bases; nucleotides not matched to a gene: 6. Germline V gene sequence: CDR1 ENHRY, CDR2 SYGVKD. The CDR3 runs to 16 residues. The CDR3 region is CAISESRDRGIDEQFF. The CDR3, as DNA: TGTGCCATCAGTGAGTCAAGGGACAGGGGGATCGATGAGCAGTTCTTC.

This clone was detected a few times. This sample also contains other DNA sequences that code for the same CDR3. The gene calls are TRBV19 and TRBJ1-1; D gene unclear. The CDR3 has 14 amino acids. Germline values: CDR1 LNHDA, CDR2 SQIVND (reference sequence). With 3 bases removed from V and 2 bases from J, the gap between germline ends came to 10 bases. The CDR3 region is CASSIGTANTEAFF. CDR3 sequence (DNA): TGTGCCAGTAGTATCGGAACAGCAAACACTGAAGCTTTCTTT.

The chain combines TRBV7-9 with TRBJ2-3; 7 positions agree with TRBD2. CDR1 is SEHNR and CDR2 is FQNEAQ in the germline V gene (reference sequence). CDR3 size: 13 residues. The V gene end was trimmed by 2 bases and the J gene end by 5 bases; junction bases not matched to a gene: 1. CDR3 DNA sequence: TGTGCCAGCAGCTTAAGCGGGAAAGATACGCAGTATTTT. Encoded protein: CASSLSGKDTQYF.

The gene calls are TRBV5-1 and TRBJ2-2, with TRBD2 identical over 10 bases. V gave up 4 bases and J gave up 7 bases; unmatched junction bases: 7. The length of the CDR3 is 15 residues. CDR1 is SGHRS, CDR2 YFSETQ, per germline. CDR3 in amino acids: CASSGGLAEGGELFF. In DNA, the CDR3 is TGCGCCAGCAGCGGAGGACTAGCGGAGGGCGGGGAGCTGTTTTTT.

V gene TRBV27 combines with J gene TRBJ2-1, with D maybe TRBD1 (5 bases). Per the germline V gene, CDR1 is MNHEY and CDR2 is SMNVEV (reference sequence). CDR3 length: 11 residues. The germline V and J ends were trimmed by 3 bases and 15 bases, with 12 bases remaining between them. For the CDR3, the DNA is TGTGCCAGCAGTTTCGACAGTAGACGGTTCTTC. Translated, it gives CASSFDSRRFF.

This clone was observed a handful of times. V and J are TRBV2 and TRBJ2-7, with TRBD2 matching over 10 bases. After removal of 10 bases from V and 2 bases from J, the junction contained 11 bases not matched to a gene. Per germline, CDR1 SNHLY and CDR2 FYNNEI. This CDR3 region has 15 residues. CDR3 nucleotide sequence: TGTGCCACCTCAGAGCAACTAGCGGGAACCTACGAGCAGTACTTC. Its translation: CATSEQLAGTYEQYF.

In its sample, this clone was seen a few times. J is TRBJ1-1 and V is TRBV29-1; D is ambiguous. The CDR3 is made up of 11 amino acids. Per the germline V gene, CDR1 is SQVTM and CDR2 is ANQGSEA. Trimming shortened V by 5 bases and J by 2 bases, and 6 bases separated the two germline ends. Here the CDR3 reads CSVKQNTEAFF. The CDR3 nucleotides are TGCAGCGTTAAACAAAACACTGAAGCTTTCTTT.

This clone appeared many times. This rearrangement joins TRBV4-2 to TRBJ2-7; a weak D match, TRBD1 (6 bases). Per germline, CDR1 LGHNA and CDR2 YNFKEQ. With 1 base removed from V and 0 bases from J, the gap between germline ends came to 10 bases. This CDR3 has 15 residues. CDR3 coding DNA: TGTGCCAGCAGCCAAGCCCCGGACAGCTCCTACGAGCAGTACTTC. It encodes CASSQAPDSSYEQYF.

This chain uses TRBV28 with TRBJ1-2; maybe TRBD1 (5 bases). The length of the CDR3 is 13 residues. Germline CDR1 reads MDHEN; CDR2 reads SYDVKM. V was clipped by 7 bases and J by 1 base, with 10 bases between them. The CDR3 is CASTLTDNYGYTF. The CDR3 DNA is TGTGCCAGCACACTGACAGATAACTATGGCTACACCTTC.

This chain joins TRBV6-6 and TRBJ1-2; 8 nucleotides match TRBD1. V lost 5 bases to trimming and J lost 2 bases; unmatched junction nucleotides: 7. The germline gives CDR1 MNHNY, CDR2 SVGAGI (reference sequence). This CDR3 is built from 15 residues. DNA for the CDR3: TGTGCCAGCAGTCGATCCAACAGGGGGAACTATGGCTACACCTTC. Protein sequence: CASSRSNRGNYGYTF.

This chain links TRBV28 with TRBJ2-1, with D hard to call. In germline, CDR1 is MDHEN, CDR2 SYDVKM. This CDR3 comprises 15 residues. V dropped 7 bases and J dropped 3 bases, with 16 bases sitting between them. The chain's CDR3 is CASTEPRQVYNEQFF. The CDR3 DNA sequence: TGTGCCAGCACCGAGCCCAGGCAGGTCTACAATGAGCAGTTCTTC.